Following are 26 T cell receptor beta chains from one sample sequenced in a study of blood T cell repertoires in COVID-19. Here immunoSEQ multiplex PCR was the method, and the copy in TCRdb shows in-frame clones only, minus some. The table has about 220,000 clones, nearly 90% seen once. Sequenced: PBMCs or T cells enriched from blood (not recorded which). These receptor sequences come from a man aged 25-45 years who had been exposed to COVID-19.

V gene TRBV28 combines with J gene TRBJ1-3, with TRBD1 identical over 7 bases. This CDR3 region has 13 residues. CDR1 and CDR2 from the germline V gene are MDHEN and SYDVKM. The junction had 5 bases not matched to a gene; V was cut back by 8 bases and J by 4 bases. The CDR3 region is CASFDREGNTIYF. The CDR3 region has the DNA TGTGCCAGCTTCGACAGGGAAGGAAACACCATATATTTT.

The rearrangement uses TRBV6-2 or TRBV6-3 and TRBJ1-6; 10 bases fit TRBD1. Germline V gives CDR1 MNHEY, CDR2 SVGEGT. Trimming at V came to 5 bases and at J to 0 bases, leaving 1 base not matched to a gene. The length of the CDR3 is 16 residues. CDR3 amino acids: CASSRQGASYNSPLHF. As DNA, the CDR3 is TGTGCCAGCAGTCGACAGGGGGCCTCCTATAATTCACCCCTCCACTTT.

This clone appeared once. This chain links TRBV6-5 with TRBJ2-7; D is uncertain. Germline CDR1 is MNHEY and CDR2 is SVGAGI. The CDR3 totals 11 residues. V lost 5 bases, J lost 2 bases, and 4 bases lay in between. The CDR3 loop is CASSIAYEQYF. CDR3 sequence (DNA): TGTGCCAGCAGTATCGCCTACGAGCAGTACTTC.

This clone appeared a single time. This chain links TRBV19 with TRBJ1-5, with D perhaps matching TRBD1 (6 bases). The CDR3 covers 14 residues. Germline V gene data show CDR1 as LNHDA and CDR2 as SQIVND (reference sequence). Trimming stripped 5 bases from V and 3 bases from J, with 11 bases between. The CDR3 loop reads CASSARDNNQPQHF. CDR3 DNA: TGTGCCAGTAGTGCCCGGGACAACAATCAGCCCCAGCATTTT.

This clone was seen a handful of times. The rearrangement links TRBV9 to TRBJ2-3; D is perhaps TRBD2 (7 bases). CDR1 is SGDLS and CDR2 is YYNGEE in the germline V gene. V lost 0 bases and J 5 bases, leaving 13 bases between the germline ends. There are 15 residues in the CDR3. The CDR3 loop is CASSVGGGGQDTQYF. In DNA form, the CDR3 reads TGTGCCAGCAGCGTAGGTGGCGGGGGACAAGATACGCAGTATTTT.

The gene calls are TRBV3-1 (or the pseudogene TRBV3-2) and TRBJ2-7; the D is unclear. V lost 0 bases and J 2 bases, leaving 14 bases between the germline ends. The CDR3 has 16 residues. Germline-derived CDR1 and CDR2 are LGHDT and YNNKEL (reference sequence). The CDR3 bases are TGTGCCAGCAGCCAAGATAGTCACAGTATACCCTACGAGCAGTACTTC. Residues: CASSQDSHSIPYEQYF.

This sequence joins TRBV9 and TRBJ2-3, with D possibly TRBD2 on 7 matching bases. This CDR3 comprises 15 residues. V lost 4 bases to trimming and J lost 3 bases, with 15 bases between them. Germline V gene data show CDR1 as SGDLS and CDR2 as YYNGEE. CDR3 in DNA: TGTGCCAGCAGCCGAGGGGGGGGCTTAACAGATACGCAGTATTTT. Its protein is CASSRGGGLTDTQYF.

This chain joins TRBV7-9 and TRBJ1-4, with 8 bases matching TRBD1. Germline trimming cut 7 bases from V and 3 bases from J; bases unmatched to any gene: 7. Looked up from germline, CDR1 is SEHNR and CDR2 is FQNEAQ (reference sequence). The CDR3 spans 15 residues. The CDR3 bases are TGTGCCAGCAAAAACCAGGGGGCCCCTAATGAAAAACTGTTTTTT. This translates into CASKNQGAPNEKLFF.

The chain carries TRBV5-6 and TRBJ1-2, with D unresolved. Germline V gives CDR1 SGHDT, CDR2 YYEEEE. The CDR3 is 12 amino acids. V lost 4 bases and J lost 8, with 12 bases in between. The CDR3 is CASSQAGRGYTF. As DNA, the CDR3 is TGTGCCAGCAGCCAAGCGGGGAGAGGCTACACCTTC. The full variable domain, its missing parts supplied by reference TRBV5-6 and TRBJ1-2, is DAGVTQSPTHLIKTRGQQVTLRCSPKSGHDTVSWYQQALGQGPQFIFQYYEEEERQRGNFPDRFSGHQFPNYSSELNVNALLLGDSALYLCASSQAGRGYTFGSGTRLTVV.

This rearrangement joins TRBV11-3 to TRBJ1-1; the match to TRBD1 covers 7 bases. The trim removed 5 bases at V and 6 bases at J, leaving 9 bases unmatched. CDR3 length: 14 residues. CDR1 is SGHNT and CDR2 is YENEEA in the germline V gene. CDR3 bases: TGTGCCAGCAGCCGTGACAGGGTGAAGGCTGAAGCTTTCTTT. This translates into CASSRDRVKAEAFF.

This clone came up once. The chain employs TRBV5-4 and TRBJ2-3; D uncertain. This CDR3 contains 15 residues. Trimming shortened V by 1 base and J by 2 bases, and 11 bases separated the two germline ends. CDR1 and CDR2 from the germline V gene are SGHNT and YYREEE (reference sequence). The CDR3 sequence is CASSLSVNPTDTQYF. The CDR3 DNA follows: TGTGCCAGCAGCTTGTCGGTGAATCCCACAGATACGCAGTATTTT.

The CDR3 bases are TGCGCCAGCAGCCAAGACGTCTACCCCTCTGGAAACACCATATATTTT. Translation: CASSQDVYPSGNTIYF. The chain is built from TRBV4-3 and TRBJ1-3, with D unclear. CDR3 size: 16 residues. Per germline, CDR1 LGHNA and CDR2 YSLEER. V was pared by 0 bases and J by 0 bases, with 9 bases between.

CDR3 DNA: TGTGCCAGCAGGGAGGACAGGGGGGGGTTCTTC. This gives the protein CASREDRGGFF. The chain couples TRBV2 to TRBJ2-1, with 10 positions matching TRBD1. CDR1 SNHLY and CDR2 FYNNEI come from the germline V gene. The CDR3 length is 11 residues. After removal of 6 bases from V and 15 bases from J, the junction contained 5 bases not matched to a gene.

The chain is built from TRBV7-9 and TRBJ1-1; TRBD1 aligns across 7 bases. The CDR3 totals 10 residues. Germline assignment: CDR1 SEHNR and CDR2 FQNEAQ (reference sequence). With 8 bases clipped from V and 12 bases from J, the junction kept 6 bases outside the gene matches. The CDR3 nucleotides read TGTGCCAGCTGGGACAGCCGACCTTTCTTT. This sequence encodes CASWDSRPFF.

This clone appeared once. J is TRBJ2-5 and V is TRBV5-1, with D possibly TRBD2 on 5 matching bases. This CDR3 has 15 residues. Germline lookup yields CDR1 SGHRS and CDR2 YFSETQ. V gave up 6 bases and J gave up 3 bases, with 18 bases separating them. CDR3 sequence: CASTPPGPREETQYF. CDR3 in DNA: TGCGCCAGCACCCCCCCGGGCCCGAGGGAAGAGACCCAGTACTTC.

The J gene is TRBJ2-1, the V gene TRBV7-2; 9 nucleotides align to TRBD1. V shed 4 bases and J 4 bases; nucleotides not matched to a gene: 2. The germline V gene encodes CDR1 SGHTA and CDR2 FQGNSA. The CDR3 has 14 residues. The CDR3 DNA reads as TGTGCCAGCAGCTGGACAGGGGAGTACAATGAGCAGTTCTTC. This translates into CASSWTGEYNEQFF.

The genes are TRBV7-8 and TRBJ1-3; D may be TRBD1 (5 bases). The CDR3 is 16 amino acids. The V and J ends lost 5 bases and 0 bases respectively, with 14 bases between them. Germline CDR1 and CDR2: SGHVS and FQNEAQ. The DNA for the CDR3 is TGTGCCAGCAGCGGGTCGACAGTCCCCTCTGGAAACACCATATATTTT. Its protein is CASSGSTVPSGNTIYF.

The chain couples TRBV5-8 to TRBJ2-1; the match to TRBD1 covers 7 bases. Trimming took 2 bases from V and 1 from J; bases not matched to a gene: 3. Germline CDR1 and CDR2: SGHTS and YDEGEE. The CDR3 has 15 residues. The CDR3 here is CASSLNRGSYNEQFF. CDR3 coding DNA: TGTGCCAGCAGCTTAAACAGGGGTTCCTACAATGAGCAGTTCTTC.

The chain is built from TRBV5-4 and TRBJ1-4; TRBD1 might be the D (5 bases). Per germline, CDR1 SGHNT and CDR2 YYREEE (reference sequence). V was pared by 0 bases and J by 7 bases, with 10 bases between. The CDR3 extends over 14 amino acids. The CDR3 coding sequence is TGTGCCAGCAGCTTGGCAGGGCTCGGTGAAAAACTGTTTTTT. Amino acids: CASSLAGLGEKLFF.

The rearrangement joins TRBV2 to TRBJ1-5, with D uncertain. Germline assignment: CDR1 SNHLY and CDR2 FYNNEI. V dropped 4 bases and J dropped 9 bases, with 10 bases sitting between them. The CDR3 runs to 12 residues. The CDR3 DNA reads as TGTGCCAGCAGTGGACAACTTGGGCCCCAGCATTTT. It is translated as CASSGQLGPQHF. Full variable domain (missing parts from reference TRBV2 and TRBJ1-5): EPEVTQTPSHQVTQMGQEVILRCVPISNHLYFYWYRQILGQKVEFLVSFYNNEISEKSEIFDDQFSVERPDGSNFTLKIRSTKLEDSAMYFCASSGQLGPQHFGDGTRLSIL.

V is TRBV19 and J is TRBJ2-5; 14 bases agree with TRBD2. Per the germline V gene, CDR1 is LNHDA and CDR2 is SQIVND (reference sequence). The CDR3 is 13 residues long. V lost 5 bases, J lost 9 bases, and 2 bases stayed unmatched. The CDR3: CASSPGLAGAQYF. Written as DNA, the CDR3 is TGTGCCAGTAGTCCGGGACTAGCGGGGGCCCAGTACTTC. Variable domain in full (rest from reference TRBV19 and TRBJ2-5): DGGITQSPKYLFRKEGQNVTLSCEQNLNHDAMYWYRQDPGQGLRLIYYSQIVNDFQKGDIAEGYSVSREKKESFPLTVTSAQKNPTAFYLCASSPGLAGAQYFGPGTRLLVL.

The chain employs TRBV6-1 and TRBJ1-2, with a possible D match to TRBD1 (5 bases). Trimming shortened V by 1 base and J by 8 bases, and 23 bases separated the two germline ends. CDR1 and CDR2 (germline): MNHNS, SASEGT. This CDR3 is 17 amino acids long. In DNA, the CDR3 is TGTGCCAGCAGTGAAGGTGGCAGGGCAGTTTGGAGGGGAGGCTACACCTTC. Translating it yields CASSEGGRAVWRGGYTF.

The chain links TRBV18 to TRBJ2-3; tentative D call: TRBD2 (5 bases). The germline V gene encodes CDR1 KGHSH and CDR2 LQKENI. V was clipped by 3 bases and J by 6 bases, with 13 bases between them. The CDR3 runs 14 residues. CDR3 protein: CASSPEGYSDTQYF. DNA of the CDR3: TGTGCCAGCTCACCTGAGGGTTATTCGGATACGCAGTATTTT. Based on the CDR3 plus reference TRBV18 and TRBJ2-3, the full variable domain is NAGVMQNPRHLVRRRGQEARLRCSPMKGHSHVYWYRQLPEEGLKFMVYLQKENIIDESGMPKERFSAEFPKEGPSILRIQQVVRGDSAAYFCASSPEGYSDTQYFGPGTRLTVL.

This chain joins TRBV4-1 and TRBJ1-5, with D maybe TRBD1 (5 bases). The V and J ends lost 5 bases and 1 base respectively, with 6 bases between them. Looked up from germline, CDR1 is MGHRA and CDR2 is YSYEKL. The CDR3 runs to 13 residues. CDR3 amino acids: CASSYRSNQPQHF. In nucleotides, the CDR3 is TGCGCCAGCAGCTACAGGAGCAATCAGCCCCAGCATTTT.

CDR3 in DNA: TGTGCCAGCAGCCAATTGACTAGCGGGGACCCCTCCTACGAGCAGTACTTC. This codes for CASSQLTSGDPSYEQYF. This sequence joins TRBV4-2 and TRBJ2-7; 11 nucleotides match TRBD2. The germline gives CDR1 LGHNA, CDR2 YNFKEQ. The CDR3 spans 17 residues. The V gene end was trimmed by 2 bases and the J gene end by 0 bases; junction bases not matched to a gene: 6.

The J gene is TRBJ2-3, the V gene TRBV10-3; a possible D gene is TRBD1 (6 bases). The CDR3 covers 15 residues. V was cut by 10 bases and J by 4 bases, with 21 bases left in between. Germline-derived CDR1 and CDR2 are ENHRY and SYGVKD. CDR3 sequence: CATDSYGGPADTQYF. CDR3 coding DNA: TGTGCCACCGACTCTTATGGGGGCCCTGCAGATACGCAGTATTTT.